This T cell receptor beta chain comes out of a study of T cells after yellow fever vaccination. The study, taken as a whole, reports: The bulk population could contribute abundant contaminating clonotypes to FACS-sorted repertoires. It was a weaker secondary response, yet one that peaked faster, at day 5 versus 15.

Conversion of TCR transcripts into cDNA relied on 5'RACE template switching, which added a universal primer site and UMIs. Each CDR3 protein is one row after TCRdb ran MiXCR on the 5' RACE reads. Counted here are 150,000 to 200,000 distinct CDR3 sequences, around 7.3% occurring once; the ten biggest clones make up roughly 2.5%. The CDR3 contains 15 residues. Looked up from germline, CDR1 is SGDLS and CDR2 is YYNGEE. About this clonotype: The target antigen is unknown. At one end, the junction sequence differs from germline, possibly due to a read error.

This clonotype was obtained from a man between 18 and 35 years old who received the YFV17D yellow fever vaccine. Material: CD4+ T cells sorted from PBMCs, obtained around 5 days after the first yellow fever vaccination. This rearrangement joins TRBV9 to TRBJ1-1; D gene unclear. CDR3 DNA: TGTGCCAGCAGCGTAAATTACGGGGTCGACACTAAAGCTTTCTTT. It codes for CASSVNYGVDTKAFF. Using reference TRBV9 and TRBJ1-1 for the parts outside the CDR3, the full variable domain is DSGVTQTPKHLITATGQRVTLRCSPRSGDLSVYWYQQSLDQGLQFLIQYYNGEERAKGNILERFSAQQFPDLHSELNLSSLELGDSALYFCASSVNYGVDTKAFFGQGTRLTVV.